These 27 T cell receptor beta chains originate from one sample sequenced in a study of technical replicates of blood from several donors. Here immunoSEQ multiplex PCR was the method, and the copy in TCRdb shows in-frame clones only, minus some. The table records about 100,000 clones, approximately 96% of them present only once. The sample was T cells isolated from PBMCs. The receptors derive from a human donor in good health.

The gene calls are TRBV28 and TRBJ2-7; 8 bases match TRBD1. CDR3 length equals 12 residues. Per germline, CDR1 MDHEN and CDR2 SYDVKM. J lost 7 bases, V lost 10 bases, and 9 bases had no gene match. CDR3 nucleotides: TGTGCCACCAGATATTGGACAGGGGAGCAGTACTTC. This sequence encodes CATRYWTGEQYF.

The chain combines TRBV7-9 with TRBJ1-1; 11 bases are a match to TRBD1. Germline-derived CDR1 and CDR2 are SEHNR and FQNEAQ (reference sequence). V dropped 4 bases and J dropped 5; count of bases not matched to a gene: 6. The CDR3 spans 15 residues. The CDR3 DNA follows: TGTGCCAGCAGCTCCCGGACAGGGGGCTCGACTGAAGCTTTCTTT. Translating gives CASSSRTGGSTEAFF.

CDR3 residues: CASSQDSQGSSYEQYF. The CDR3 DNA reads as TGTGCCAGCAGCCAAGACTCGCAGGGGAGCTCCTACGAGCAGTACTTC. The genes are TRBV4-2 and TRBJ2-7; tentatively, D is TRBD1 (6 bases). Deletions cut 0 bases from V and 0 bases from J, with 12 bases between. Germline loops: CDR1 LGHNA, CDR2 YNFKEQ. The CDR3 is made up of 16 amino acids.

The count of this clone is one. The rearrangement joins TRBV5-4 to TRBJ2-7, with TRBD2 identical over 11 bases. The germline CDR1 and CDR2 sequences are SGHNT and YYREEE (reference sequence). The junction had 14 bases not matched to a gene; V was cut back by 5 bases and J by 4 bases. The CDR3 runs to 17 residues. CDR3 DNA sequence: TGTGCCAGCAGTCCCGAGCGGAGTAGCGGGAGGGCTTACGAGCAGTACTTC. It translates to CASSPERSSGRAYEQYF.

The chain combines TRBV28 with TRBJ1-1; no definite D call. Trimming took 2 bases from V and 1 from J, leaving 8 bases between them. Germline V gene lookup returns CDR1 MDHEN and CDR2 SYDVKM. The CDR3 length is 14 residues. In DNA, the CDR3 is TGTGCCAGCAGTTTAGGACTCACGAACACTGAAGCTTTCTTT. Translated: CASSLGLTNTEAFF.

J is TRBJ2-1 and V is TRBV18; TRBD2 matches 8 bases. The CDR3 length is 14 residues. The J segment lost 6 bases and the V segment lost 10 bases, leaving 11 bases of the junction unmatched. CDR1 is KGHSH and CDR2 is LQKENI in the germline V gene. The CDR3 DNA sequence: TGTGCCATCCGTCGGGCAGCGGGAGTCAATGAGCAGTTCTTC. Translated, it gives CAIRRAAGVNEQFF.

This chain connects TRBV28 to TRBJ1-5, with a possible D match to TRBD1 (5 bases). This CDR3 comprises 15 residues. Germline values: CDR1 MDHEN, CDR2 SYDVKM. V was clipped by 3 bases and J by 7 bases, with 16 bases between them. CDR3 loop: CASSLVQGLLQPQHF. CDR3 DNA: TGTGCCAGCAGTTTGGTCCAGGGTCTTCTCCAGCCCCAGCATTTT. Variable domain in full (rest from reference TRBV28 and TRBJ1-5): DVKVTQSSRYLVKRTGEKVFLECVQDMDHENMFWYRQDPGLGLRLIYFSYDVKMKEKGDIPEGYSVSREKKERFSLILESASTNQTSMYLCASSLVQGLLQPQHFGDGTRLSIL.

The chain combines TRBV29-1 with TRBJ1-3, with a weak D call TRBD1 (6 bases). V was trimmed by 2 bases and J by 3 bases, leaving 11 bases between them. CDR1 and CDR2 from the germline V gene are SQVTM and ANQGSEA. The CDR3 totals 14 residues. The CDR3 DNA sequence: TGCAGCGTTGAAAGACAGGAAATTGGAAACACCATATATTTT. As protein: CSVERQEIGNTIYF.

The chain carries TRBV5-6 and TRBJ2-1; tentatively, D is TRBD2 (5 bases). Deletions cut 0 bases from V and 1 base from J, with 17 bases between. This CDR3 has 18 residues. Per germline, CDR1 SGHDT and CDR2 YYEEEE. CDR3 in DNA: TGTGCCAGCAGCTTGGGGCCTAGCCCTTCTTTATCCTACAATGAGCAGTTCTTC. Protein product: CASSLGPSPSLSYNEQFF. The full variable domain, completed using reference TRBV5-6 and TRBJ2-1, is DAGVTQSPTHLIKTRGQQVTLRCSPKSGHDTVSWYQQALGQGPQFIFQYYEEEERQRGNFPDRFSGHQFPNYSSELNVNALLLGDSALYLCASSLGPSPSLSYNEQFFGPGTRLTVL.

The rearrangement links TRBV9 to TRBJ2-6, with D maybe TRBD2 (7 bases). Germline-derived CDR1 and CDR2 are SGDLS and YYNGEE. Trimming left V 6 bases short and J 2 bases short, with 12 bases between. The CDR3 length is 15 residues. The CDR3: CASTLGGAGANVLTF. The CDR3 DNA reads TGTGCCAGCACTCTAGGGGGGGCTGGGGCCAACGTCCTGACTTTC.

The chain's CDR3 is CASSLPSGGHNEQFF. The CDR3 DNA is TGCGCCAGCAGCTTGCCTAGCGGGGGCCACAATGAGCAGTTCTTC. The J gene is TRBJ2-1, the V gene TRBV5-1; 10 nucleotides line up with TRBD2. CDR1 is SGHRS, CDR2 YFSETQ, per germline. Trimming at V came to 1 base and at J to 5 bases, leaving 3 bases not matched to a gene. The length of the CDR3 is 15 residues.

The J gene is TRBJ2-7, the V gene TRBV5-6, with TRBD2 matching 7 bases. Trimming cost V 4 bases and J 2 bases; bases outside gene matches: 3. The germline V gene has CDR1 SGHDT and CDR2 YYEEEE. CDR3 length: 13 residues. CDR3 sequence (DNA): TGTGCCAGCAGCAACGGACTAGCCTACGAGCAGTACTTC. It specifies CASSNGLAYEQYF.

The gene calls are TRBV6-5 and TRBJ2-7, with D tentatively TRBD1 (6 bases). In germline, CDR1 is MNHEY, CDR2 SVGAGI. The CDR3 is made up of 15 amino acids. Trimming stripped 10 bases from V and 6 bases from J, with 25 bases between. The CDR3 DNA sequence: TGTGCCACCCTAGGCACCGACAGGAATAGGGCCGAGCAGTACTTC. Its translation: CATLGTDRNRAEQYF.

The rearrangement links TRBV29-1 to TRBJ1-2; 7 bases line up with TRBD1. Germline trimming cut 5 bases from V and 3 bases from J; bases unmatched to any gene: 9. The germline CDR1 and CDR2 sequences are SQVTM and ANQGSEA. The CDR3 has 14 amino acids. CDR3: CSVQGGPFDYGYTF. Written as DNA, the CDR3 is TGCAGCGTTCAAGGGGGCCCCTTTGACTATGGCTACACCTTC.

This clone was seen more than once but under ten times. CDR3 residues: CASSPRGDDGYTF. Here the CDR3 DNA reads TGTGCCAGCTCACCACGGGGGGATGATGGCTACACCTTC. This chain links TRBV18 with TRBJ1-2; D is perhaps TRBD1 (5 bases). Trimming took off 1 base at V and 6 bases at J, with 9 bases between the two ends. The CDR3 runs to 13 residues. The germline V gene encodes CDR1 KGHSH and CDR2 LQKENI. The entire variable domain, with the rest obtained from reference TRBV18 and TRBJ1-2, is as follows: NAGVMQNPRHLVRRRGQEARLRCSPMKGHSHVYWYRQLPEEGLKFMVYLQKENIIDESGMPKERFSAEFPKEGPSILRIQQVVRGDSAAYFCASSPRGDDGYTFGSGTRLTVV.

The chain uses TRBV18 and TRBJ2-7, with 8 bases fitting TRBD2. This CDR3 region has 16 residues. V shed 6 bases and J 4 bases; nucleotides not matched to a gene: 14. The germline V gene encodes CDR1 KGHSH and CDR2 LQKENI. CDR3: CASSAPGLEGGYEQYF. Written as DNA, the CDR3 is TGTGCCAGCTCCGCACCGGGACTAGAGGGTGGATACGAGCAGTACTTC.

The rearrangement uses TRBV19 and TRBJ2-3; 7 bases match TRBD1. CDR1 is LNHDA and CDR2 is SQIVND in the germline V gene (reference sequence). The CDR3 is 14 residues long. With 7 bases clipped from V and 1 base from J, the junction kept 5 bases outside the gene matches. This CDR3 is CASTLGQGTDTQYF. The CDR3 region has the DNA TGTGCCAGTACTCTTGGACAGGGCACAGATACGCAGTATTTT.

This chain uses TRBV19 with TRBJ1-2; D call uncertain. V lost 5 bases and J 4 bases, leaving 11 bases between the germline ends. The CDR3 spans 13 residues. Looked up from germline, CDR1 is LNHDA and CDR2 is SQIVND (reference sequence). CDR3 bases: TGTGCCAGTAGTGACGGAGAACTCTATGGCTACACCTTC. It encodes CASSDGELYGYTF.

The V and J genes are TRBV6-5 and TRBJ1-4; possible D gene TRBD1, 6 bases. CDR3 size: 14 residues. Trimming pared 6 bases from V and 7 bases from J, leaving 15 bases between. CDR1 is MNHEY, CDR2 SVGAGI, per germline. In nucleotides, the CDR3 is TGTGCCAGCAGGCCGGGCTCCAGGGGTGAAAAACTGTTTTTT. It codes for CASRPGSRGEKLFF.

The chain uses TRBV2 and TRBJ1-1, with unresolved D. Germline assignment: CDR1 SNHLY and CDR2 FYNNEI. The ends were cut back, 8 bases at V and 0 bases at J, with 25 bases in the middle. The length of the CDR3 is 18 residues. The CDR3 region has the DNA TGTGCCAGCGTCAACCACCTCCGACGGTACGACATGAACACTGAAGCTTTCTTT. Protein product: CASVNHLRRYDMNTEAFF.

V gene TRBV6-5 combines with J gene TRBJ2-7, with TRBD1 matching 11 bases. V shed 2 bases, J shed 7 bases, and the junction held 4 bases outside the gene matches. The germline V gene encodes CDR1 MNHEY and CDR2 SVGAGI. This CDR3 comprises 14 residues. CDR3 loop: CASSYGQGAVEQYF. In nucleotides, the CDR3 is TGTGCCAGCAGTTACGGACAGGGGGCCGTAGAGCAGTACTTC.

This chain links TRBV6-5 with TRBJ2-7, with D possibly matching TRBD2 (5 bases). CDR3 length equals 13 residues. Trimming shortened V by 7 bases and J by 2 bases, and 12 bases separated the two germline ends. Germline V gives CDR1 MNHEY, CDR2 SVGAGI. DNA for the CDR3: TGTGCCAGCACTTCGGGGAGCACCTACGAGCAGTACTTC. Translation gives CASTSGSTYEQYF.

The chain employs TRBV19 and TRBJ1-4, with TRBD1 as a possible D gene (5 bases). Germline V gives CDR1 LNHDA, CDR2 SQIVND (reference sequence). Trimming removed 9 bases at V and 6 bases at J, with 17 bases between. The CDR3 has 14 amino acids. Here the CDR3 DNA reads TGTGCCAGCCGAATGTGGGGGAGGGATGAAAAACTGTTTTTT. Translating it yields CASRMWGRDEKLFF.

The chain recombines TRBV6-1 with TRBJ2-1; no clear D gene. Germline V lookup: CDR1 MNHNS, CDR2 SASEGT. V gave up 3 bases and J gave up 14 bases, with 20 bases separating them. This CDR3 comprises 14 residues. CDR3 coding DNA: TGTGCCAGCAGTGATCCCCTCCGGTCAACCCGTAAGTTCTTC. Translation: CASSDPLRSTRKFF.

The chain employs TRBV4-1 and TRBJ1-1; 7 positions match TRBD1. There are 15 residues in the CDR3. Germline CDR1 MGHRA, CDR2 YSYEKL. V was pared by 3 bases and J by 3 bases, with 7 bases of the junction left unmatched. The CDR3 loop reads CASSHRQGEYTEAFF. CDR3 in DNA: TGCGCCAGCAGCCATCGTCAGGGGGAATACACTGAAGCTTTCTTT.

The genes are TRBV4-1 and TRBJ2-7; D is uncertain. The CDR3 is 13 amino acids. Trimming took off 0 bases at V and 3 bases at J, with 6 bases between the two ends. The V gene's germline CDR1 is MGHRA and CDR2 YSYEKL. In DNA, the CDR3 is TGCGCCAGCAGCCAAGAGTTATTCTACGAGCAGTACTTC. Translation: CASSQELFYEQYF.

V is TRBV7-2 and J is TRBJ2-7; TRBD2 agrees at 7 bases. CDR1 and CDR2 from the germline V gene are SGHTA and FQGNSA. Trimming cost V 5 bases and J 0 bases; bases outside gene matches: 7. This CDR3 contains 15 residues. CDR3 DNA sequence: TGTGCCAGCAGCCCCCGGCGCGGGGGCTCCTACGAGCAGTACTTC. Amino acids: CASSPRRGGSYEQYF.